What follows is one T cell receptor beta chain and its context. Its matching antigen is unknown. This entry is derived from a study of cytomegalovirus exposure and HLA in healthy donors. Whole-study context: Among the 398 genotyped donors, 70% to 85% were placed in the Caucasian-associated ancestry cluster. Notes on the study in general: Accurate prediction of most subjects' HLA-A and HLA-B alleles from TCR beta sequences was reported. Association of a missense DCLRE1C variant with TCR beta V- and J-gene trimming was reported in a later analysis. When presence/absence was analysed, sequencing depth was taken to be roughly uniform across donors.

With 60 Vbeta and 13 Jbeta primers, the PCR was carried out. Assay used: immunoSEQ multiplex PCR; TCRdb lists only in-frame clones, some missing. The sample yields approximately 80,000 clones, 70% to 80% seen once. This sequence originates from a man aged 25-45 years in good health and CMV-seropositive. Sequenced sample: PBMCs.

Here the CDR3 DNA reads TGTGCCAGCAGCGCGGACAGTATAGCTTTCTTT. Its translation: CASSADSIAFF. This sequence joins TRBV9 and TRBJ1-1; a possible D gene is TRBD1 (6 bases). The CDR3 sequence is 11 residues long. CDR1 SGDLS and CDR2 YYNGEE come from the germline V gene. Trimming removed 3 bases from V and 10 bases from J, with 10 bases in between.